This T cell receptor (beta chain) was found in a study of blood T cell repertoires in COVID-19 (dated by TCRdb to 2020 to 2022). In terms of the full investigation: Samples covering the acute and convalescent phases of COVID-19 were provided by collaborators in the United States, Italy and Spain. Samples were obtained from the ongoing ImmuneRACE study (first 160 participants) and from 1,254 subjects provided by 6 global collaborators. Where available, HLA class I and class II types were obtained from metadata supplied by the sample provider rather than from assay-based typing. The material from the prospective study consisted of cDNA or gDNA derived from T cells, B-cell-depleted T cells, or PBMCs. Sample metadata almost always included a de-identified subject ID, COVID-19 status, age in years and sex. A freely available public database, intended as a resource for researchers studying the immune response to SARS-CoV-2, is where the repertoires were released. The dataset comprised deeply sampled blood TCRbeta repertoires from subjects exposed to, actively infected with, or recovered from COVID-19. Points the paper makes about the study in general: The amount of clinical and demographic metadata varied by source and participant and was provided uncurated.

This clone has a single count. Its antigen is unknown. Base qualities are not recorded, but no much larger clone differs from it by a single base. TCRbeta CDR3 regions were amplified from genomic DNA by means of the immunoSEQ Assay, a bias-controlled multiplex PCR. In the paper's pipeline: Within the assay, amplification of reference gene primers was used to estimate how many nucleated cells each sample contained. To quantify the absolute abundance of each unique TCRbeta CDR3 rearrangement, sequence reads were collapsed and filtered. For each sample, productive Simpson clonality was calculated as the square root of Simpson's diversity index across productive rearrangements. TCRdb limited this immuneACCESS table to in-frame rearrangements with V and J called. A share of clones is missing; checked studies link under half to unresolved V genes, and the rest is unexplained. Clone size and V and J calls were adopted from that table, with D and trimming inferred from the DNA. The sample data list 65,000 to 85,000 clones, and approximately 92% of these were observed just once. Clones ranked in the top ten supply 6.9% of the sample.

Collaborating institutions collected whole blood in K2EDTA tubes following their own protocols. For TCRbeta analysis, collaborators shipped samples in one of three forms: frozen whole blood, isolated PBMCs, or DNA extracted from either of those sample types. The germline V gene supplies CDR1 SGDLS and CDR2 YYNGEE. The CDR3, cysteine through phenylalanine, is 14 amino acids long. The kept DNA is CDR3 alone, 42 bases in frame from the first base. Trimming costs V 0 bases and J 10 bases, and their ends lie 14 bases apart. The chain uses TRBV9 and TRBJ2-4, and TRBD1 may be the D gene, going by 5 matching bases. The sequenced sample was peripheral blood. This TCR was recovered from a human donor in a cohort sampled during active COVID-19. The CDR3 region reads CASSVGGQGEIQYF. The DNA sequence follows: TGTGCCAGCAGCGTAGGTGGGCAGGGCGAGATTCAGTACTTC.